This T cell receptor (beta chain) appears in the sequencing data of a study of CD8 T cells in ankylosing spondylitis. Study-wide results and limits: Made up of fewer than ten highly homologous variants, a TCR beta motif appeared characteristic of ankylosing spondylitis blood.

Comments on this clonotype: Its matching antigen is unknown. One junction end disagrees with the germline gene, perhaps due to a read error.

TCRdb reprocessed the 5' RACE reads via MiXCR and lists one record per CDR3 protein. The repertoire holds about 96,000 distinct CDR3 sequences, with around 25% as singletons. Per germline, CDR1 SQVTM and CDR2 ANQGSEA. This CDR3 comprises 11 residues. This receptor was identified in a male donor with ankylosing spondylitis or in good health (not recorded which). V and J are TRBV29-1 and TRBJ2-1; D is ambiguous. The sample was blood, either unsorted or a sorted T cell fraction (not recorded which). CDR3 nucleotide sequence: TGCAGCGTTGAATCCTACGATGAGCAGTTCTTC. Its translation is CSVESYDEQFF.